Shown below are 30 T cell receptor beta chains from a single sample sequenced in a study of T-cell memory formation after mild COVID-19. Via MiXCR, TCRdb re-called the 5' RACE reads, giving one row per CDR3 protein. The table records 450,000 to 650,000 distinct CDR3 sequences, approximately 18% of them present only once. The sequencing input was PBMCs or a T cell subset sorted from them (not recorded which). The receptors come from an adult woman who had mild COVID-19 (a few samples of this study predate the infection). Cell type and time point are not known.

This clonotype has more than one count but fewer than ten. V is TRBV7-9 and J is TRBJ1-2, with unresolved D. CDR3 length: 13 residues. Per germline, CDR1 SEHNR and CDR2 FQNEAQ (reference sequence). Trimming left V 2 bases short and J 6 bases short, with 10 bases between. The CDR3 loop is CASSLHGTNGYTF. As DNA, the CDR3 is TGTGCCAGCAGCTTACACGGAACGAATGGCTACACCTTC.

The chain has TRBV20-1 and TRBJ2-5; D not certain. The CDR3 covers 13 residues. Looked up from germline, CDR1 is DFQATT and CDR2 is SNEGSKA (reference sequence). V gave up 0 bases and J gave up 1 base, with 6 bases separating them. CDR3 in amino acids: CSARDRVQETQYF. CDR3 sequence (DNA): TGCAGTGCTAGAGACAGAGTCCAAGAGACCCAGTACTTC.

The V gene is TRBV9, the J gene TRBJ1-1, with D uncertain. CDR3 size: 15 residues. Germline assignment: CDR1 SGDLS and CDR2 YYNGEE. V lost 2 bases, J lost 3 bases, and 14 bases lay in between. CDR3 sequence reads: CASSVAVLGYTEAFF. CDR3 in DNA: TGTGCCAGCAGCGTGGCAGTTTTGGGATACACTGAAGCTTTCTTT.

The rearrangement uses TRBV5-6 and TRBJ1-2; D unclear. CDR1 is SGHDT and CDR2 is YYEEEE in the germline V gene. V lost 7 bases to trimming and J lost 3 bases, with 22 bases between them. CDR3 length: 16 amino acids. The CDR3 DNA follows: TGTGCCAGCCAGTCCGTATTTGCGGGGTATGACTATGGCTACACCTTC. Its translation: CASQSVFAGYDYGYTF.

The chain links TRBV5-4 to TRBJ2-3, with D perhaps being TRBD1 or TRBD2 (6 bases each). Per germline, CDR1 SGHNT and CDR2 YYREEE (reference sequence). The CDR3 is 14 residues long. Trimming cost V 2 bases and J 5 bases, with 12 bases left between them. CDR3 amino acids: CASSFVRGEDTQYF. CDR3 sequence (DNA): TGTGCCAGCAGCTTCGTGAGGGGGGAAGATACGCAGTATTTT. The whole variable domain, filled in from reference TRBV5-4 and TRBJ2-3, reads ETGVTQSPTHLIKTRGQQVTLRCSSQSGHNTVSWYQQALGQGPQFIFQYYREEENGRGNFPPRFSGLQFPNYSSELNVNALELDDSALYLCASSFVRGEDTQYFGPGTRLTVL.

The rearrangement joins TRBV20-1 to TRBJ2-3, with TRBD2 matching over 9 bases. V dropped 0 bases and J dropped 7; count of bases not matched to a gene: 5. The germline V gene has CDR1 DFQATT and CDR2 SNEGSKA (reference sequence). The length of the CDR3 is 14 residues. The CDR3 sequence: CSARERGGGYTQYF. The CDR3 DNA sequence: TGCAGTGCTAGAGAGCGGGGGGGCGGGTATACGCAGTATTTT.

This chain uses TRBV7-9 with TRBJ1-1; no clear D gene. Trimming left V 0 bases short and J 0 bases short, with 8 bases between. Germline loops: CDR1 SEHNR, CDR2 FQNEAQ (reference sequence). This CDR3 has 15 residues. CDR3 DNA: TGTGCCAGCAGCTTAGCGTCCCTAATGAACACTGAAGCTTTCTTT. Translating gives CASSLASLMNTEAFF.

The chain has TRBV5-1 and TRBJ2-5; D gene uncertain. Between the trimmed V and J ends, which lost 0 bases and 7 bases, there was a span of 16 bases. This CDR3 contains 15 residues. Germline V gene data show CDR1 as SGHRS and CDR2 as YFSETQ. The CDR3 DNA sequence: TGCGCCAGCAGCTTGGCCTCACCGGATCACGTGACCCAGTACTTC. The encoded protein is CASSLASPDHVTQYF.

Many counts were recorded for this clonotype. This chain connects TRBV15 to TRBJ2-5; 7 nucleotides line up with TRBD2. This CDR3 is built from 14 residues. Germline V lookup: CDR1 LNHNV, CDR2 YYDKDF (reference sequence). V trimming: 0 bases; J trimming: 2 bases; junction bases outside the gene matches: 0. In DNA, the CDR3 is TGTGCCACCAGCAGAGACGGGAGGCAAGAGACCCAGTACTTC. This codes for CATSRDGRQETQYF.

The chain carries TRBV7-9 and TRBJ2-4, with D tentatively TRBD2 (6 bases). V was cut by 0 bases and J by 11 bases, with 8 bases left in between. Germline V gene data show CDR1 as SEHNR and CDR2 as FQNEAQ (reference sequence). The CDR3 has 12 residues. The CDR3 here is CASSLASSVQYF. The CDR3 bases are TGTGCCAGCAGCTTAGCCTCTAGCGTTCAGTACTTC.

This clonotype has just a few counts. A read error may produce the germline difference seen at one junction end. The genes are TRBV7-7 and TRBJ2-1, with TRBD2 identical over 10 bases. The germline V gene encodes CDR1 SSHAT and CDR2 FNYEAQ (reference sequence). The CDR3 sequence is 16 residues long. The CDR3 region is CASSLVALAGHNEQFF. The CDR3 nucleotides are TGTGCTAGCAGCTTAGTTGCACTAGCGGGACACAATGAGCAGTTCTTC.

There are many counts of this clonotype. CDR3 sequence (DNA): TGTGCCAGCAGCTATAAGGGGGCGGATACGCAGTATTTT. Translated, it gives CASSYKGADTQYF. V is TRBV7-3 and J is TRBJ2-3; TRBD1 agrees at 7 bases. The CDR3 consists of 13 residues. CDR1 SGHTA and CDR2 FQGTGA come from the germline V gene. V lost 4 bases to trimming and J lost 6 bases; unmatched junction nucleotides: 4.

This clonotype has more than one count but fewer than ten. The gene calls are TRBV7-6 and TRBJ2-7; TRBD1 matches at 11 bases. Germline V gene data show CDR1 as SGHVS and CDR2 as FNYEAQ. The CDR3 runs to 19 residues. The trim removed 5 bases at V and 2 bases at J, leaving 17 bases unmatched. The CDR3 here is CASSQRDRGSGRVTYEQYF. As DNA, the CDR3 is TGTGCCAGCAGCCAACGGGACAGGGGGAGCGGACGGGTAACCTACGAGCAGTACTTC.

The sample holds many counts of this clonotype. The chain recombines TRBV5-1 with TRBJ2-3; no clear D. There are 14 residues in the CDR3. CDR1 SGHRS and CDR2 YFSETQ come from the germline V gene. Trimming removed 7 bases at V and 0 bases at J, with 12 bases between. CDR3 sequence: CASGRDTSTDTQYF. DNA for the CDR3: TGCGCCAGCGGAAGGGATACTAGCACAGATACGCAGTATTTT.

This clonotype was counted many times. The gene calls are TRBV5-1 and TRBJ2-1; D remains unclear. This CDR3 region has 14 residues. With 1 base removed from V and 0 bases from J, the gap between germline ends came to 5 bases. The germline CDR1 and CDR2 sequences are SGHRS and YFSETQ. The CDR3 sequence is CASSLYGSYNEQFF. The DNA of the CDR3 is TGCGCCAGCAGCTTGTACGGCTCCTACAATGAGCAGTTCTTC.

The table lists this clonotype with a few counts. CDR3 coding DNA: TGTGCCAGCAGCTTGATGGGGACTAGCGGGAACACCTACAATGAGCAGTTCTTC. Amino acid sequence: CASSLMGTSGNTYNEQFF. The V and J genes are TRBV5-6 and TRBJ2-1; 13 bases fit TRBD2. The CDR3 has 18 amino acids. Trimming removed 1 base from V and 2 bases from J; junction bases left unmatched: 6. Germline V gene data show CDR1 as SGHDT and CDR2 as YYEEEE. The full variable domain, in which reference TRBV5-6 and TRBJ2-1 provide the parts outside the CDR3, is DAGVTQSPTHLIKTRGQQVTLRCSPKSGHDTVSWYQQALGQGPQFIFQYYEEEERQRGNFPDRFSGHQFPNYSSELNVNALLLGDSALYLCASSLMGTSGNTYNEQFFGPGTRLTVL.

V is TRBV24-1 and J is TRBJ2-3; 10 nucleotides align to TRBD2. The CDR3 has 17 amino acids. Trimming took 0 bases from V and 2 from J; bases not matched to a gene: 4. Germline V gene sequence: CDR1 KGHDR, CDR2 SFDVKD. In DNA, the CDR3 is TGTGCCACCAGTGATTTGACTAGCGGGGACCCCACAGATACGCAGTATTTT. As protein: CATSDLTSGDPTDTQYF.

This clonotype has more than one count but fewer than ten. The chain joins TRBV7-9 to TRBJ2-3; possibly TRBD2 for D (5 bases). This CDR3 is 15 amino acids long. Between the trimmed V and J ends, which lost 4 bases and 3 bases, there was a span of 14 bases. Looked up from germline, CDR1 is SEHNR and CDR2 is FQNEAQ (reference sequence). This CDR3 is CASSWVSTGTDTQYF. CDR3 DNA: TGTGCCAGCAGCTGGGTCTCTACGGGGACAGATACGCAGTATTTT. Full variable domain (missing parts from reference TRBV7-9 and TRBJ2-3): DTGVSQNPRHKITKRGQNVTFRCDPISEHNRLYWYRQTLGQGPEFLTYFQNEAQLEKSRLLSDRFSAERPKGSFSTLEIQRTEQGDSAMYLCASSWVSTGTDTQYFGPGTRLTVL.

The chain joins TRBV4-1 to TRBJ2-2; TRBD1 might be the D (6 bases). This CDR3 comprises 16 residues. Germline V gene data show CDR1 as MGHRA and CDR2 as YSYEKL. V lost 1 base and J 0 bases, leaving 9 bases between the germline ends. CDR3 loop: CASSQGTAPNTGELFF. Here the CDR3 DNA reads TGCGCCAGCAGCCAAGGGACAGCCCCGAACACCGGGGAGCTGTTTTTT.

This clonotype was seen more than once but under ten times. The J gene is TRBJ2-7, the V gene TRBV7-8, with 11 bases identical to TRBD2. The germline V gene encodes CDR1 SGHVS and CDR2 FQNEAQ. The CDR3 covers 14 residues. V lost 5 bases, J lost 7 bases, and 7 bases stayed unmatched. CDR3 nucleotides: TGTGCCAGCAGCCTTCTAGCGGGGGGCCTGGAGCAGTACTTC. The encoded protein is CASSLLAGGLEQYF.

This clonotype was seen ten or more times. The genes are TRBV4-2 and TRBJ2-5, with D hard to call. CDR1 and CDR2 from the germline V gene are LGHNA and YNFKEQ. There are 14 residues in the CDR3. V dropped 0 bases and J dropped 2 bases, with 7 bases sitting between them. The CDR3 loop reads CASSQDTIQETQYF. CDR3 in DNA: TGTGCCAGCAGCCAAGATACGATACAAGAGACCCAGTACTTC.

Many counts were recorded for this clonotype. V gene TRBV6-5 combines with J gene TRBJ1-2; D is possibly TRBD1 (5 bases). The CDR3 has 15 residues. V lost 6 bases and J lost 6, with 20 bases in between. Germline CDR1 is MNHEY and CDR2 is SVGAGI. The CDR3 DNA follows: TGTGCCAGCAGCCTATACACCGGGACCCCTAATGGCTACACCTTC. This gives the protein CASSLYTGTPNGYTF.

This clonotype was picked up many times. The V gene is TRBV4-1, the J gene TRBJ2-7, with unresolved D. The CDR3 runs 14 residues. V was trimmed by 4 bases and J by 1 base, leaving 11 bases between them. The germline V gene has CDR1 MGHRA and CDR2 YSYEKL. CDR3 sequence reads: CASSPLTGSYEQYF. The CDR3 DNA reads TGCGCCAGCAGCCCCTTAACCGGGTCCTACGAGCAGTACTTC.

V is TRBV12-3 or TRBV12-4 and J is TRBJ2-5; TRBD2 agrees at 11 bases. Trimming took 3 bases from V and 4 from J; bases not matched to a gene: 4. CDR3 size: 15 residues. The CDR3 loop reads CASSLRLAGRETQYF. In DNA form, the CDR3 reads TGTGCCAGCAGTTTGCGACTAGCGGGAAGAGAGACCCAGTACTTC.

The rearrangement uses TRBV20-1 and TRBJ2-3, with TRBD2 matching over 9 bases. The CDR3 contains 13 residues. Per germline, CDR1 DFQATT and CDR2 SNEGSKA (reference sequence). Trimming took 3 bases from V and 9 from J; bases not matched to a gene: 7. CDR3 DNA sequence: TGCAGTGCTAGGGGACTAGCTGGTTGGACGCAGTATTTT. Its protein is CSARGLAGWTQYF.

This clonotype was seen only a few times. The chain recombines TRBV12-3 or TRBV12-4 with TRBJ1-1; maybe TRBD1 (5 bases). The length of the CDR3 is 14 residues. V lost 3 bases and J lost 0, with 8 bases in between. In nucleotides, the CDR3 is TGTGCCAGCAGTTTCCAGGGTGTGAACACTGAAGCTTTCTTT. This codes for CASSFQGVNTEAFF.

The sample holds a few counts of this clonotype. The gene calls are TRBV5-1 and TRBJ2-1; D is uncertain. Between the trimmed V and J ends, which lost 0 bases and 13 bases, there was a span of 8 bases. The CDR3 has 11 amino acids. Germline lookup yields CDR1 SGHRS and CDR2 YFSETQ. CDR3 coding DNA: TGCGCCAGCAGCTTGGAGAGGAGTCAGTTCTTC. It yields the protein CASSLERSQFF.

This clonotype was counted ten times or more. This rearrangement joins TRBV24-1 to TRBJ2-4; 8 nucleotides line up with TRBD1. The CDR3 is 19 residues long. Looked up from germline, CDR1 is KGHDR and CDR2 is SFDVKD. J gave up 5 bases and V 5 bases, and 19 bases lay outside the gene matches. The CDR3 loop reads CATSVKLQGARPPENIQYF. For the CDR3, the DNA is TGTGCCACCAGTGTTAAACTTCAGGGGGCTCGCCCGCCGGAAAACATTCAGTACTTC.

This chain connects TRBV7-3 to TRBJ2-5; TRBD2 matches 7 bases. Germline values: CDR1 SGHTA, CDR2 FQGTGA. Trimming at V came to 3 bases and at J to 7 bases, leaving 5 bases not matched to a gene. The CDR3 has 13 residues. CDR3 coding DNA: TGTGCCAGCAGCTTTGGACTAGGAGGGACCCAGTACTTC. Translation gives CASSFGLGGTQYF.

This clonotype came up a few times. The gene calls are TRBV5-1 and TRBJ2-5, with D perhaps matching TRBD1 or TRBD2 (5 bases each). V was cut by 1 base and J by 3 bases, with 10 bases left in between. The CDR3 has 14 residues. Germline V lookup: CDR1 SGHRS, CDR2 YFSETQ. The CDR3 sequence is CASSLMGVEETQYF. DNA for the CDR3: TGCGCCAGCAGCTTGATGGGGGTGGAAGAGACCCAGTACTTC.